This T cell receptor beta chain was profiled in a study of cytomegalovirus exposure and HLA in healthy donors. Study-wide context: Drawn from HLA-typed donors, 65 million to 100 million unique TCRs were held in an early data release. Study outcomes and limitations: Per a later analysis, 15,000 to 20,000 TCR beta sequences showed association with HLA alleles at 0.05 false discovery rate. Most TCR sequences proved rare, with some public TCRs found in many donors.

The PCR employed 60 Vbeta primers together with 13 Jbeta primers. The data were produced by immunoSEQ multiplex PCR, yet TCRdb's version contains in-frame clones alone and is incomplete. The profile shows 150,000 to 200,000 clones, about four fifths of them singletons. J lost 10 bases, V lost 2 bases, and 5 bases had no gene match. CDR3 length: 14 amino acids. Germline lookup yields CDR1 SGHTA and CDR2 FQGTGA. This clone was found a few times. As yet, its antigen is unknown. Sequencing input: PBMCs. The rearrangement joins TRBV7-3 to TRBJ2-1; 10 nucleotides line up with TRBD2. This clonotype was sampled from a man under 40 in good health and CMV-seronegative. As DNA, the CDR3 is TGTGCCAGCAGCTTATCTAGCGGGAGACAGGAGCAGTTCTTC. The encoded protein is CASSLSSGRQEQFF.